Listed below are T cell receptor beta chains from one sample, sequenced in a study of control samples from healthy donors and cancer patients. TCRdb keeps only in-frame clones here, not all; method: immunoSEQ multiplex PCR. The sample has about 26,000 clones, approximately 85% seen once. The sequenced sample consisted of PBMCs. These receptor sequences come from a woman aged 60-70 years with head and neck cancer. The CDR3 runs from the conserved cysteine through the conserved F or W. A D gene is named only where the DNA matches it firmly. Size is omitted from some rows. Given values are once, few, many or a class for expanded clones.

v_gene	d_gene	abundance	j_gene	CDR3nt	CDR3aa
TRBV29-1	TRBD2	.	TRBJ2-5	TGCAGCGTCATGACTAGCCGCCAAGAGACCCAGTACTTC	CSVMTSRQETQYF
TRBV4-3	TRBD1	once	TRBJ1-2	TGCGCCAGCAGCCCCGGGACAGCCTATGGCTACACCTTC	CASSPGTAYGYTF
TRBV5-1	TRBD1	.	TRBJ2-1	TGCGCCAGCAGCGAGGGACAGGGGCTATCTTTGGCCTCCGATGAGCAGTTCTTC	CASSEGQGLSLASDEQFF
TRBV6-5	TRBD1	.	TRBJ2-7	TGTGCCAGCAGTTACAGTCCCCGACAGGGGGCTAGCGAGCAGTACTTC	CASSYSPRQGASEQYF
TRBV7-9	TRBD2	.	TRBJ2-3	TGTGCCAGCAGCTTTAGCGGGAGCACAGATACGCAGTATTTT	CASSFSGSTDTQYF
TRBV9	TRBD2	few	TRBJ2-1	TGTGCCAGCAGCTCCCGACTAGCGTTTGGCTACAATGAGCAGTTCTTC	CASSSRLAFGYNEQFF
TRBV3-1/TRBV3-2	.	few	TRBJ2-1	TGTGCCAGCAGCCAAGACGCGGGACCCACTGAGCAGTTCTTC	CASSQDAGPTEQFF
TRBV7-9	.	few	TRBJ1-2	TGTGCCAGCAGCTTGGGGCAGGGTCAGGATGGCTACACCTTC	CASSLGQGQDGYTF
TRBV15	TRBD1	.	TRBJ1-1	TGTGCCACCAGCAGAGATCAGGGGGCGAGCCCTGAAGCTTTCTTT	CATSRDQGASPEAFF
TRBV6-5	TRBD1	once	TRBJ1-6	TGTGCCAGCAGTTCAGGGGGGCATAATTCACCCCTCCACTTT	CASSSGGHNSPLHF
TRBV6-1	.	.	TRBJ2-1	TGTGCCAGCAGTGAATCGAAGGGGAAGCCCTACAATGAGCAGTTCTTC	CASSESKGKPYNEQFF
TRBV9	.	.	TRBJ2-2	TGTGCCAGCAGCGTATCAATAAGCTACACCGGGGAGCTGTTTTTT	CASSVSISYTGELFF
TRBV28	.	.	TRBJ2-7	TGTGCCAGCAGTTTATCTCCCTTCTACGAGCAGTACTTC	CASSLSPFYEQYF
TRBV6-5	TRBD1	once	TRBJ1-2	TGTGCCAGCAGGCCGGGACAGAACTATGGCTACACCTTC	CASRPGQNYGYTF
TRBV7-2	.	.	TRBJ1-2	TGTGCCAGCAGCCCGGGAGAGGCCTATGGCTACACCTTC	CASSPGEAYGYTF
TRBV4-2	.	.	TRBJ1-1	TGTGCCAGCAGCCAGCAGGGATTCGGGAACACTGAAGCTTTCTTT	CASSQQGFGNTEAFF
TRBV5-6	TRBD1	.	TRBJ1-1	TGTGCCAGCAGCTGGGGACAGACAGGCACTGAAGCTTTCTTT	CASSWGQTGTEAFF
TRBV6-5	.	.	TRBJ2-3	TGTGCCAGCAGGGGGGGGGCAGCAAGATCAGATACGCAGTATTTT	CASRGGAARSDTQYF
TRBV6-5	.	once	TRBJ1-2	TGTGCCAGCAGTTACGACAGTTCTAACTATGGCTACACCTTC	CASSYDSSNYGYTF
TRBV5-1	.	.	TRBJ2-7	TGCGCCAGCAGCCCCGTTGGGGCAGGGACCTACGAGCAGTACTTC	CASSPVGAGTYEQYF
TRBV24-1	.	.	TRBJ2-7	TGTGCCACCAGTGACCCGGGTTCTGGCGAGCAGTACTTC	CATSDPGSGEQYF
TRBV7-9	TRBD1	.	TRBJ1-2	TGTGCCAGCAGCTTAACAGTCCGAGCCTTGACAGGGGTGAACTATGGCTACACCTTC	CASSLTVRALTGVNYGYTF
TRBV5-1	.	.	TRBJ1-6	TGCGCCAGCAGCTTTGGGGAGTCTGATTCACCCCTCCACTTT	CASSFGESDSPLHF
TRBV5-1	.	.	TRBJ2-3	TGCGCCAGCAGGCCGGCCGCGGGGCTAGAATCGGATACGCAGTATTTT	CASRPAAGLESDTQYF
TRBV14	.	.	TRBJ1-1	TGTGCCAGCAGCCTACTTTCGATGAACACTGAAGCTTTCTTT	CASSLLSMNTEAFF
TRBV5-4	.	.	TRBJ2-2	TGTGCCAGCAGCTCCGGGACAAAAGGTGGCGGGGAGCTGTTTTTT	CASSSGTKGGGELFF
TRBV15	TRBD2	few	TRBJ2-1	TGTGCCACCAGCGGTCTAGCGGTCTCCTACAATGAGCAGTTCTTC	CATSGLAVSYNEQFF
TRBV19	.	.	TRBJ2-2	TGTGCCAGTAGTATAGTTGGCGGGGCGGCCGGGGAGCTGTTTTTT	CASSIVGGAAGELFF
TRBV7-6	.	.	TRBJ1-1	TGTGCCAGCAGTATAGGCGGGGGTGAAGCTTTCTTT	CASSIGGGEAFF
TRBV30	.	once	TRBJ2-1	TGTGCCTGGAGTGGCTGGGTTGGAGTGCGGGAAGAGTTCTTC	CAWSGWVGVREEFF
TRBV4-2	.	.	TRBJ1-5	TGTGCCAGCAGCCAAGACGCAGGGGTTGAACAGCCCCAGCATTTT	CASSQDAGVEQPQHF
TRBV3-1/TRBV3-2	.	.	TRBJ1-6	TGTGCCAGCAGCCAAGTGACCTCACCCCTCCACTTT	CASSQVTSPLHF
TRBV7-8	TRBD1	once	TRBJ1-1	TGTGCCAGCAGCTCCAATCAGGGGGCAATTGAAGCTTTCTTT	CASSSNQGAIEAFF
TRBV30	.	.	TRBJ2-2	TGTGCCTGGAGTGGCAGCTCCAACACCGGGGAGCTGTTTTTT	CAWSGSSNTGELFF
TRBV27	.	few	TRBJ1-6	TGTGCCAGCAGTTTAGAGGCCCGCCTTTATAATTCACCCCTCCACTTT	CASSLEARLYNSPLHF
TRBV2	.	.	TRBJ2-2	TGTGCCAGCAGGGGTTATGGTTTAGGTGGGGAGCTGTTTTTT	CASRGYGLGGELFF
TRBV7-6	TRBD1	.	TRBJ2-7	TGTGCCAGCAGCCAGGAGGATAGGGGGCGCGAGCAGTACTTC	CASSQEDRGREQYF
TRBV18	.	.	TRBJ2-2	TGTGCCAGCTCACCTCAAAGGGGGACCGGGGAGCTGTTTTTT	CASSPQRGTGELFF
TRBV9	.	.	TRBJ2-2	TGTGCCAGCAGCGTAGGAGGGCCCGGGGAGCTGTTTTTT	CASSVGGPGELFF
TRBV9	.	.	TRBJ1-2	TGTGCCAGCAGCCCTCCGGGGGTCCACTACACCTTC	CASSPPGVHYTF
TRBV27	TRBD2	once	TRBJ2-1	TGTGCCAGCAGTTTCACTAGCGGGAGTATGTTCTTC	CASSFTSGSMFF
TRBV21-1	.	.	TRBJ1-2	TGTGCCAGCAGCAAATCCCAGGACAGGGCCATCCGGGGCTACACCTTC	CASSKSQDRAIRGYTF
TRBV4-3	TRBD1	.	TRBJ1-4	TGCGCCAGCAGCCAAGTGACAGGGCCGGAAAAACTGTTTTTT	CASSQVTGPEKLFF
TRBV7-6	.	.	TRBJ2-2	TGTGCCAGCAGCCCAAGACAGGCCTTTAACACCGGGGAGCTGTTTTTT	CASSPRQAFNTGELFF
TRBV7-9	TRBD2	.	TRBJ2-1	TGTGCCAGCAGCTTAGGCGGGGGGAACGACAATGAGCAGTTCTTC	CASSLGGGNDNEQFF